This T cell receptor (beta chain) comes out of a study of T cell clones after liver transplantation. With respect to this clone: As yet, its antigen is unknown.

Study-level results: A significant post-transplant drop in circulating graft-donor-reactive CD4 TCRbeta sequences occurred in most of the 8 subjects.

Assay used: immunoSEQ multiplex PCR; TCRdb lists only in-frame clones, some missing. The sample includes just under 60,000 clones, 70% seen only once; the top ten take 2.5% to 3%. CDR1 and CDR2 (germline): SGHRS, YFSETQ. Trimming took off 1 base at V and 3 bases at J, with 15 bases between the two ends. This CDR3 has 16 residues. The chain combines TRBV5-1 with TRBJ2-3; TRBD2 is a possible D gene (6 bases). This sequence was found in a human patient who received a liver transplant. Some T cells here may be from the graft donor. The sample was CD4+ T cells from blood, taken at the roughly 15-month timepoint. In DNA, the CDR3 is TGCGCCAGCAGCTTGACACTAGCTGGGGGAACAGATACGCAGTATTTT. It translates to CASSLTLAGGTDTQYF.